This entry describes one T cell receptor beta chain. This clonotype was found a few times. No antigen is known for it. No qualities accompany the bases; no much larger clone lies one base away. The data are from a study of naive and memory T cell subsets (dated by TCRdb to 2017 to 2019). General notes on the study: The study applied an open-source, UMI-based TCR alpha and beta sequencing pipeline to sorted naive and memory peripheral blood T cell subsets. IgG serology results and the functional CMV T cell responses were in complete agreement. RNA was DNase-treated and reverse transcribed with TCR constant-region primers, mostly using SuperScript III. General findings and caveats noted by the study authors: A clonotype was defined as a single alpha or beta chain sequence rather than as a paired alpha/beta receptor. In both CD4 and CD8 cells, the Gini index increased while Shannon and inverse Simpson diversity decreased from naive through CM, EM and EMRA. Once error correction was done, more than 95% of naive TCR sequences showed up just once, which made the naive abundance distributions much steeper than those of the memory subsets. A power law was followed by TCR abundance, with an exponent that differed between naive and memory subsets but was consistent across the three individuals. RNA-based TCR counts may be influenced by expression changes linked to T cell activation and differentiation. The repertoire findings for the naive and memory subsets could not be validated, as no ground truth was available.

From the second PCR step on, the TCR alpha and beta chain libraries were amplified in separate reactions. The CMV status of each donor was determined by measuring IFNgamma production from CD4+ T cells after fresh PBMCs had been stimulated overnight with CMV viral lysate. Using Miltenyi beads, CD4 T cells were first positively selected, and CD8 T cells were then positively selected from the CD4-negative fraction. Cells stained for CD3, CD4, CD8, CD45RA, CD27 and a live/dead dye were sorted on a BD Aria II into four subsets by CD45RA and CD27. A few healthy volunteers provided blood, and each donor's sample was split into CD4 and CD8 T cells and then further divided into four differentiation subsets. Approximately 0.11 L of peripheral blood was drawn per donor, and PBMC were isolated by Ficoll-Paque PLUS density-gradient centrifugation. Sorted cells were lysed in RLT buffer, and RNA was extracted with a Qiagen RNeasy kit and stored at -80°C.

Libraries were constructed by UMI-ligation and nested PCR. An equimolar mix of two oligonucleotides covering both TRBC1 and TRBC2 was used as the beta constant-region primer. Four rounds of PCR were used to amplify ligated cDNA, with nested alpha and beta constant-region primers being used together with the SP2 primer. T4 RNA ligase 1 ligated a single-stranded oligonucleotide carrying the SP2 primer and a 12-nucleotide UMI to the cDNA 3' end. The ligation reaction was incubated at 16°C for roughly 19-25 hours. PCR2 was usually performed as a SYBR Green qPCR and halted at a preset threshold so that over-amplification would not occur. Agencourt AMPure XP magnetic beads were used for all purifications after the first. Libraries were quantified by Qubit and checked on a TapeStation, where a main peak was expected near 650 bp. Pooled libraries were sequenced on an Illumina MiSeq with v2 2x251 paired-end kits, typically giving about 0.95-2.2 million reads per sample. Libraries were pooled at approximately 3.7 nM per sample, and 5-7% PhiX was added to improve cluster recognition. The original methods were these. Decombinator assigned V and J genes to Demultiplexor-processed FASTQ reads by tag matching, allowing a single base-pair mismatch. UMIs were used by Collapsinator to correct both sequencing errors and frequency errors arising from PCR heterogeneity. CDR3Translator translated TCRs and extracted CDR3s from the conserved cysteine to the FGXG phenylalanine, flagging non-productive sequences. Gini, Shannon entropy and inverse Simpson indices were computed after subsampling the repertoires to the same number of UMI-defined TCRs. Clonotype abundance distributions were fitted to a power law by maximum likelihood within the linear range. For one naive CD8 sample, the pipeline and MIGEC produced similar UMI counts, unique TCR numbers and clonal distributions. Repertoires were searched for 7,322 CMV-associated CDR3 sequences compiled from VDJdb and a published dataset. TCRdb reprocessed the public reads (quality trimming at Q25 with fastp, clone calling with MiXCR) and kept in-frame beta chains. Each entry is one CDR3 protein sequence, shown with its most common DNA and genes. These V and J calls rely on TCRdb rather than the paper's analysis. Across this sample there are roughly 130,000 distinct CDR3 sequences, with around 35% seen only once. 0.9% of the sample is taken by the ten largest.

The TCR sequence derives from a human donor in good health. The sequenced sample consisted of central memory CD4+ T cells from blood. In light of the paper, this sample's cell subset or site label describes: central memory, CD45RA- CD27+.

CDR3 sequence: CSGTFGNTIYF. The bases are TGCAGCGGTACATTTGGAAACACCATATATTTT. Rearrangement joined TRBV29-1 to TRBJ1-3; the D gene assignment is ambiguous. The germline V gene provides CDR1 SQVTM and CDR2 ANQGSEA. The germline ends are 7 bases apart after V is trimmed by 7 bases and J by 3 bases. The CDR3, from cysteine to phenylalanine, totals 11 residues. Of the read, only the CDR3 DNA is kept; its 33 bases are in frame from base 1.